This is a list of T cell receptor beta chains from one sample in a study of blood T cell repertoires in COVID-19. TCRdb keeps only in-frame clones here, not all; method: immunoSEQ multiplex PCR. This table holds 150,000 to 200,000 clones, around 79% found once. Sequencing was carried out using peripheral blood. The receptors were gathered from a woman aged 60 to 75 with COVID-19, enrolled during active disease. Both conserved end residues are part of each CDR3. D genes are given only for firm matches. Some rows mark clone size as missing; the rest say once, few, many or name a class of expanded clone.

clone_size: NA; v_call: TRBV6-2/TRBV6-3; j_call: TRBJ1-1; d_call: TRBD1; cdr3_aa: CASSYLTGGQNTEAFF; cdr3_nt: TGTGCCAGCAGTTACCTAACAGGGGGACAGAACACTGAAGCTTTCTTT
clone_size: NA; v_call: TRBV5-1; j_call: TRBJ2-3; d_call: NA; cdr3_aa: CASSPEGDSTDTQYF; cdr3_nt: TGCGCCAGCAGTCCCGAGGGGGATAGCACAGATACGCAGTATTTT
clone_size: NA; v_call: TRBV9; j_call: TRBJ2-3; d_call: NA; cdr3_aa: CASSPTAGDRDTQYF; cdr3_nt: TGTGCCAGCAGCCCGACGGCAGGGGATCGGGATACGCAGTATTTT
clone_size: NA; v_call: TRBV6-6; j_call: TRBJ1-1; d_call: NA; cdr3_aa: CASSPRPRGTGTEAFF; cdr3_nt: TGTGCCAGCAGTCCTCGGCCGCGGGGGACGGGCACTGAAGCTTTCTTT
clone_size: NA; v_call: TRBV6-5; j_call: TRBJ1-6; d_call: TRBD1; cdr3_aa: CASSRTGNASPLHF; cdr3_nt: TGTGCCAGCAGTCGGACAGGGAATGCTTCACCCCTCCACTTT
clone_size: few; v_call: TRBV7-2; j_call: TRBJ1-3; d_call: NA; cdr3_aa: CASRRDGEIGNTIYF; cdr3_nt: TGTGCCAGCAGGAGAGACGGGGAAATTGGAAACACCATATATTTT
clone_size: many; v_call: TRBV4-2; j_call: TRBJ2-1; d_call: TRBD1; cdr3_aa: CASSQDYGTGGHNEQFF; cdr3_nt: TGTGCCAGCAGCCAAGATTACGGGACAGGGGGTCACAATGAGCAGTTCTTC
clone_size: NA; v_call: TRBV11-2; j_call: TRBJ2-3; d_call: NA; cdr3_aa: CASSLVGREDTQYF; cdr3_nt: TGTGCCAGCAGCTTAGTAGGACGGGAAGATACGCAGTATTTT
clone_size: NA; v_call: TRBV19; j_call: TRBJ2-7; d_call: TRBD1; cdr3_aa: CATGPGGLPLEQYF; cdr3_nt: TGTGCCACCGGTCCAGGGGGCCTTCCCTTGGAGCAGTACTTC
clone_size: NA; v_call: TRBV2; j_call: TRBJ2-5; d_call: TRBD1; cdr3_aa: CASSRDRQETQYF; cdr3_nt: TGTGCCAGCAGTAGGGACAGACAAGAGACCCAGTACTTC
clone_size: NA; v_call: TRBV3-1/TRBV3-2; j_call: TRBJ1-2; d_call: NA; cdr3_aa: CASSHGRAYGYTF; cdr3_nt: TGTGCCAGCAGCCACGGGAGGGCTTATGGCTACACCTTC
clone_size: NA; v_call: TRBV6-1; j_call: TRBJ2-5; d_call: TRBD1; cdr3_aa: CASSDPGQGKTQYF; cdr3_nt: TGTGCCAGCAGTGACCCGGGACAGGGGAAGACCCAGTACTTC
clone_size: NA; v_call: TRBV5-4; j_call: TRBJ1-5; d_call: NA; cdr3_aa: CASSLGRDQPQHF; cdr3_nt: TGTGCCAGCAGCTTAGGGAGAGATCAGCCCCAGCATTTT
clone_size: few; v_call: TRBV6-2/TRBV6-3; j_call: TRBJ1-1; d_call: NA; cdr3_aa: CASSYGRGNTEAFF; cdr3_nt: TGTGCCAGCAGTTATGGAAGGGGGAACACTGAAGCTTTCTTT
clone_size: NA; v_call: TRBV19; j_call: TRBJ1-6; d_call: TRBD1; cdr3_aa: CASRDRGGSPLHF; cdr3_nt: TGTGCCAGTAGAGACAGGGGTGGCTCACCCCTCCACTTT
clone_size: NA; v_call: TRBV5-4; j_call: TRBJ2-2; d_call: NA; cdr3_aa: CASSLAIDSTGELFF; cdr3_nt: TGTGCCAGCAGCTTGGCGATAGACAGCACCGGGGAGCTGTTTTTT
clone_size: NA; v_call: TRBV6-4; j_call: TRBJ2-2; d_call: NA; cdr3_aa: CASSDSMSGHPNTGELFF; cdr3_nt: TGTGCCAGCAGTGACTCGATGTCCGGTCACCCGAACACCGGGGAGCTGTTTTTT
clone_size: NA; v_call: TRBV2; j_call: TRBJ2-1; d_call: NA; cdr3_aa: CASTDSGSEQFF; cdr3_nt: TGTGCCAGCACGGACTCAGGCAGCGAGCAGTTCTTC
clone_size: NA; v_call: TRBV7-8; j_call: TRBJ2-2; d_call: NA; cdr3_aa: CASSLGLSGTGELFF; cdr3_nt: TGTGCCAGCAGCTTGGGACTGAGTGGAACCGGGGAGCTGTTTTTT
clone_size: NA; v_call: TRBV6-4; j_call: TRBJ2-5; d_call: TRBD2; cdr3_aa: CASGSGAQETQYF; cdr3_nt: TGTGCCAGCGGTAGCGGGGCTCAAGAGACCCAGTACTTC
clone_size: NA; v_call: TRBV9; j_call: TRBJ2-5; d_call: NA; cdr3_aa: CASSVDLLAPETQYF; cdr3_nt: TGTGCCAGCAGCGTAGACCTTTTGGCCCCCGAGACCCAGTACTTC
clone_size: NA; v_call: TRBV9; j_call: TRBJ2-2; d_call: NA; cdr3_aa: CASKESGSAGELFF; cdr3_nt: TGTGCCAGCAAGGAATCCGGGAGCGCCGGGGAGCTGTTTTTT
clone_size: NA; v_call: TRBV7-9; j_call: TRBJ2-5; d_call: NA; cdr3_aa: CASSSQRAIKTQYF; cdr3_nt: TGTGCCAGCAGCTCCCAGAGGGCTATAAAGACCCAGTACTTC
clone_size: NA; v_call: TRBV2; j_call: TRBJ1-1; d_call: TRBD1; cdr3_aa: CASSGDRGVTEAFF; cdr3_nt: TGTGCCAGCAGCGGGGACAGGGGGGTCACTGAAGCTTTCTTT
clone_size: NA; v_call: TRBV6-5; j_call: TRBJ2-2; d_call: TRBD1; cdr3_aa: CASSYRQGNTGELFF; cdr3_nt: TGTGCCAGCAGTTATCGACAGGGGAACACCGGGGAGCTGTTTTTT
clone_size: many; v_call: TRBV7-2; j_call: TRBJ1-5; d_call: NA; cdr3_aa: CASSLDGYSNQPQHF; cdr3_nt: TGTGCCAGCAGCTTAGACGGTTATAGCAATCAGCCCCAGCATTTT
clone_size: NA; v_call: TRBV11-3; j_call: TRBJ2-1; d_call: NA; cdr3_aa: CASSPVRGDEQFF; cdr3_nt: TGTGCCAGCAGCCCTGTCAGGGGGGATGAGCAGTTCTTC
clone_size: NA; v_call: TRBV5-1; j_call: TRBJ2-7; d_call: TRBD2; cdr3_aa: CASSLVLAGEQYF; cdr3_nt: TGCGCCAGCAGCTTGGTACTAGCGGGGGAGCAGTACTTC
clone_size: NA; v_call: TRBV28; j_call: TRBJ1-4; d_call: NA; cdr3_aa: CASSSQGPQGTNEKLFF; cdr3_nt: TGTGCCAGCAGTTCCCAGGGGCCCCAAGGCACTAATGAAAAACTGTTTTTT
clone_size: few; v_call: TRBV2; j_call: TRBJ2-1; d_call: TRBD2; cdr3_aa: CASLGGLAGRDEQFF; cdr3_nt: TGTGCCAGCCTCGGGGGACTAGCGGGTAGAGATGAGCAGTTCTTC
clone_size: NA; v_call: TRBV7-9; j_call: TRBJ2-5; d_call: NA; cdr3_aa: CASSLTSALGETQYF; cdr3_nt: TGTGCCAGCAGCTTAACCAGTGCCCTGGGCGAGACCCAGTACTTC
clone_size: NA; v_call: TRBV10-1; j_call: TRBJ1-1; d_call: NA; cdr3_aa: CASSESGRGSAFF; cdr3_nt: TGCGCCAGCAGTGAGTCGGGCAGGGGATCAGCTTTCTTT
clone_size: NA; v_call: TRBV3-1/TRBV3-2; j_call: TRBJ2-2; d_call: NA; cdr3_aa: CASSQVASTGELFF; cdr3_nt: TGTGCCAGCAGCCAAGTTGCCAGCACCGGGGAGCTGTTTTTT
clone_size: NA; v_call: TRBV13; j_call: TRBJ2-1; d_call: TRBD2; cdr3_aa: CASSPGLAGGLSYNEQFF; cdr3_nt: TGTGCCAGCAGCCCGGGACTAGCGGGGGGGCTCAGTTACAATGAGCAGTTCTTC
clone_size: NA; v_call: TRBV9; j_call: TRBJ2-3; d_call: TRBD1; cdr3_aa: CASSPRQGTDTQYF; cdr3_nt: TGTGCCAGCAGCCCAAGACAGGGTACAGATACGCAGTATTTT
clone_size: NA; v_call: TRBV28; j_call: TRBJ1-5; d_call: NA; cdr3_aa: CASSIMRVGGGNQPQHF; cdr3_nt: TGTGCCAGCAGTATTATGAGGGTGGGAGGGGGCAATCAGCCCCAGCATTTT
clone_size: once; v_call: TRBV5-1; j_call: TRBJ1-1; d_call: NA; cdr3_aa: CASSNRSPGTEAFF; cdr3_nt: TGCGCCAGCAGCAACAGATCCCCTGGCACTGAAGCTTTCTTT
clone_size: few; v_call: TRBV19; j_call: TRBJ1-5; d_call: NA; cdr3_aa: CASSMITGQPQHF; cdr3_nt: TGTGCCAGTAGTATGATAACCGGTCAGCCCCAGCATTTT
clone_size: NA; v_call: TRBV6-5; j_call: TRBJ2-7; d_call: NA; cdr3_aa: CASSYTPREYEQYF; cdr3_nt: TGTGCCAGCAGTTACACCCCACGGGAGTACGAGCAGTACTTC
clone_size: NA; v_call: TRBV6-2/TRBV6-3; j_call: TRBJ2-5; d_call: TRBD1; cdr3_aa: CASSDRVPETQYF; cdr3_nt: TGTGCCAGCAGTGACAGGGTGCCAGAGACCCAGTACTTC
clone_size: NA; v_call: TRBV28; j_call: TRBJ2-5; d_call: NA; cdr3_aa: CASRGGGRPETQYF; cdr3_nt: TGTGCCAGCCGAGGCGGGGGCCGACCCGAGACCCAGTACTTC
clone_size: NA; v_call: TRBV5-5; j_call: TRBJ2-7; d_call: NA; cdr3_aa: CASSPRSASSYEQYF; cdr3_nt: TGTGCCAGCAGCCCACGGTCGGCTAGCTCCTACGAGCAGTACTTC
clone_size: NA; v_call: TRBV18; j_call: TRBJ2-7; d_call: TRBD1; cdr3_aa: CASSTNRGPHYEQYF; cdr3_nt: TGTGCCAGCTCAACGAACAGGGGGCCTCACTACGAGCAGTACTTC
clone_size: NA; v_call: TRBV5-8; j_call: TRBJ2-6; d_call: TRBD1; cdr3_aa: CASSPGQGTLWGANVLTF; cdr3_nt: TGTGCCAGCAGCCCGGGACAGGGAACCCTCTGGGGGGCCAACGTCCTGACTTTC
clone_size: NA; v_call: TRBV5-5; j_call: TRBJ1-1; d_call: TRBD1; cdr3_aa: CASSLQGKTEAFF; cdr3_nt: TGTGCCAGCAGCCTACAGGGGAAGACTGAAGCTTTCTTT
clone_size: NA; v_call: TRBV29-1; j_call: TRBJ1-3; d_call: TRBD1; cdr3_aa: CSVDKTGSGNTIYF; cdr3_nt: TGCAGCGTTGACAAGACAGGGTCCGGAAACACCATATATTTT
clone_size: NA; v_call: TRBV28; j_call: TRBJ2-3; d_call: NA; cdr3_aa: CASSFASDTQYF; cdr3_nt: TGTGCCAGCAGTTTTGCGTCAGATACGCAGTATTTT
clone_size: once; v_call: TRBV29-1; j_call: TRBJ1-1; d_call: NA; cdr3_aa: CSVDGGGMNTEAFF; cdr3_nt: TGCAGCGTTGACGGGGGGGGTATGAACACTGAAGCTTTCTTT
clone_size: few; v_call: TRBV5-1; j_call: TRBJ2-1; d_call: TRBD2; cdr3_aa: CASNSGLAVPYNEQFF; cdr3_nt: TGCGCCAGCAACTCGGGACTAGCCGTCCCCTACAATGAGCAGTTCTTC
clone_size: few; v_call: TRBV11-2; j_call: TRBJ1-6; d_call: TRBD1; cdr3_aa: CASEQTGTGASPLHF; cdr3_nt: TGTGCCAGCGAACAGACCGGGACAGGGGCTTCACCCCTCCACTTT
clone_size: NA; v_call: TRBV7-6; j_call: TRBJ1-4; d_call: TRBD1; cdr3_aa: CASSPTGALGEKLFF; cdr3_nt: TGTGCCAGCAGCCCTACAGGGGCGCTAGGGGAAAAACTGTTTTTT
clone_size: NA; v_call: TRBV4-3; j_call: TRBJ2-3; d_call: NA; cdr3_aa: CASSHYRGGDDTQYF; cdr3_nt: TGCGCCAGCAGCCACTATAGGGGGGGGGACGATACGCAGTATTTT
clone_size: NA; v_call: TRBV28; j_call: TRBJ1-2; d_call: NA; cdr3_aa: CASSSLGTDYGYTF; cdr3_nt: TGTGCCAGCAGTTCCCTAGGGACTGACTATGGCTACACCTTC
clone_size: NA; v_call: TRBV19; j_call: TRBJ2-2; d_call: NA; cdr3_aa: CASSMRSNTGELFF; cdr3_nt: TGTGCCAGTAGTATGAGATCAAACACCGGGGAGCTGTTTTTT
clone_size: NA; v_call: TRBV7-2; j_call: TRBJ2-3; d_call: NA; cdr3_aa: CASSLDLAADTQYF; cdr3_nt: TGTGCCAGCAGCTTAGATCTAGCTGCAGATACGCAGTATTTT